Below, 19 T cell receptor beta chains from the same sample are listed, as sequenced in a study of blood T cell repertoires in COVID-19. The protocol was immunoSEQ multiplex PCR, while the TCRdb copy is restricted to in-frame clones and leaves out a portion. The profile shows fewer than 250,000 clones, about 82% of them singletons. Sequenced input: PBMCs or T cells enriched from blood (not recorded which). Every receptor here comes from a woman aged 45-65 years with acute COVID-19.

This sequence joins TRBV6-5 and TRBJ1-5, with 8 bases matching TRBD1. This CDR3 spans 14 amino acids. The V gene end was trimmed by 5 bases and the J gene end by 3 bases; junction bases not matched to a gene: 3. Looked up from germline, CDR1 is MNHEY and CDR2 is SVGAGI. The CDR3, as DNA: TGTGCCAGCAGTAGGGACAGGAACAATCAGCCCCAGCATTTT. As protein: CASSRDRNNQPQHF.

The rearrangement joins TRBV4-3 to TRBJ2-7; TRBD2 aligns across 13 bases. V shed 3 bases and J 4 bases; nucleotides not matched to a gene: 12. The CDR3 totals 18 residues. CDR1 and CDR2 from the germline V gene are LGHNA and YSLEER. The chain's CDR3 is CASSQGDPTSGGAYEQYF. The CDR3 DNA reads as TGCGCCAGCAGCCAGGGAGATCCCACTAGCGGGGGGGCATACGAGCAGTACTTC.

In its sample, this clone was seen once. V is TRBV7-2 and J is TRBJ2-5; D is possibly TRBD2 (7 bases). CDR3 length: 15 residues. With 2 bases removed from V and 5 bases from J, the gap between germline ends came to 15 bases. Germline CDR1 reads SGHTA; CDR2 reads FQGNSA. Here the CDR3 reads CASSLRGASRETQYF. DNA for the CDR3: TGTGCCAGCAGCTTACGGGGGGCCTCCCGCGAGACCCAGTACTTC.

In this sample, this clone turned up many times. This chain links TRBV2 with TRBJ1-6, with 12 bases identical to TRBD1. The CDR3 spans 15 residues. After removal of 9 bases from V and 9 bases from J, the junction contained 9 bases not matched to a gene. Germline V gene data show CDR1 as SNHLY and CDR2 as FYNNEI. CDR3 protein: CASLPGQGAGSPLHF. The CDR3 DNA sequence: TGTGCCAGTCTCCCGGGACAGGGGGCAGGTTCACCCCTCCACTTT.

The genes are TRBV5-5 and TRBJ1-1, with no clear D. CDR1 and CDR2 from the germline V gene are SGHKS and YYEKEE (reference sequence). The CDR3 is 14 amino acids. Trimming stripped 6 bases from V and 0 bases from J, with 12 bases between. CDR3: CASTEQTLNTEAFF. Here the CDR3 DNA reads TGTGCCAGCACCGAACAGACATTGAACACTGAAGCTTTCTTT.

The chain couples TRBV11-2 to TRBJ1-1, with D uncertain. V shed 3 bases and J shed 1 base, with 15 bases lying between them. This CDR3 has 16 residues. CDR1 is SGHAT, CDR2 FQNNGV, per germline. The DNA for the CDR3 is TGTGCCAGCAGCTTCGGTGCTACGTTAAAGAACACTGAAGCTTTCTTT. Translation: CASSFGATLKNTEAFF.

The gene calls are TRBV6-1 and TRBJ2-5; perhaps TRBD1 as D (5 bases). The CDR3 spans 16 residues. V lost 4 bases and J 0 bases, leaving 15 bases between the germline ends. Germline V gene data show CDR1 as MNHNS and CDR2 as SASEGT. The CDR3 loop is CASSASWTKYQETQYF. Here the CDR3 DNA reads TGTGCCAGCAGTGCATCCTGGACAAAGTACCAAGAGACCCAGTACTTC.

This clone was found once. The CDR3 DNA follows: TGCGCCAGCAGCTTGGGAGAGGTATGGCGGGAGCAGTACTTC. As protein: CASSLGEVWREQYF. The chain employs TRBV5-1 and TRBJ2-7; no firm D call. This CDR3 comprises 14 residues. Germline V CDR1 and CDR2: SGHRS, YFSETQ. V lost 0 bases to trimming and J lost 7 bases, with 14 bases between them.

This clone was detected a few times. The V call is TRBV4-3, the J call TRBJ1-2; D unresolved. This CDR3 has 15 amino acids. V lost 6 bases to trimming and J lost 4 bases, with 18 bases between them. CDR1 and CDR2 from the germline V gene are LGHNA and YSLEER. The CDR3 loop reads CASSKERSGIYGYTF. DNA of the CDR3: TGCGCCAGCAGTAAAGAGCGGAGTGGCATCTATGGCTACACCTTC.

The chain uses TRBV5-6 and TRBJ1-1; TRBD1 aligns across 8 bases. V dropped 4 bases and J dropped 5; count of bases not matched to a gene: 7. The germline V gene encodes CDR1 SGHDT and CDR2 YYEEEE. The CDR3 is 14 amino acids. CDR3 protein: CASSAQGALTEAFF. The CDR3 region has the DNA TGTGCCAGCAGCGCCCAGGGGGCGCTTACTGAAGCTTTCTTT. Complete variable domain (other parts from reference TRBV5-6 and TRBJ1-1): DAGVTQSPTHLIKTRGQQVTLRCSPKSGHDTVSWYQQALGQGPQFIFQYYEEEERQRGNFPDRFSGHQFPNYSSELNVNALLLGDSALYLCASSAQGALTEAFFGQGTRLTVV.

The table lists this clone with a few counts. One end of the junction is discordant with germline, which a read error may explain. This chain connects TRBV11-2 to TRBJ1-4; a possible D gene is TRBD1 (5 bases). Germline V gene sequence: CDR1 SGHAT, CDR2 FQNNGV. This CDR3 comprises 8 residues. CDR3: CASSLQGF. DNA for the CDR3: TGTGCCAGCAGCTTACAGGGTTTT.

This clone was seen a single time. The rearrangement joins TRBV29-1 to TRBJ2-7; 10 bases match TRBD2. V shed 1 base and J 4 bases; nucleotides not matched to a gene: 10. CDR3 length equals 16 residues. Looked up from germline, CDR1 is SQVTM and CDR2 is ANQGSEA. The CDR3 protein is CSVEGLRAGGMYEQYF. CDR3 sequence (DNA): TGCAGCGTTGAAGGGTTGAGAGCGGGGGGGATGTACGAGCAGTACTTC.

V usage is TRBV19 and J usage is TRBJ1-6; no clear D gene. This CDR3 contains 14 residues. Trimming stripped 5 bases from V and 4 bases from J, with 9 bases between. Germline values: CDR1 LNHDA, CDR2 SQIVND (reference sequence). Here the CDR3 DNA reads TGTGCCAGTAGTGGTGTTCAGTATAATTCACCCCTCCACTTT. Its translation: CASSGVQYNSPLHF.

As regards this clone: An end of the junction differs from the germline gene, which may be a read error. The CDR3 here is CASSLSGSSNEKLFF. CDR3 coding DNA: TGTGCTAGCAGCTTAAGCGGGAGCAGTAATGAAAAACTGTTTTTT. The rearrangement joins TRBV7-7 to TRBJ1-4; D not certain. Germline CDR1 reads SSHAT; CDR2 reads FNYEAQ (reference sequence). The CDR3 sequence is 15 residues long.

V and J are TRBV12-3 or TRBV12-4 and TRBJ1-2, with D unresolved. The CDR3 is made up of 12 amino acids. V gave up 1 base and J gave up 8 bases, with 8 bases separating them. The CDR3 DNA is TGTGCCAGCAGTTTAGATTACTCCGGCTACACCTTC. Translating gives CASSLDYSGYTF.

This clone turned up a few times. The chain is built from TRBV11-2 and TRBJ1-1; the D gene is possibly TRBD1 (5 bases). Germline CDR1 is SGHAT and CDR2 is FQNNGV. The CDR3 has 16 residues. The V end lost 3 bases, the J end lost 1 base, and 15 bases lay between the germline ends. Written as DNA, the CDR3 is TGTGCCAGCAGCTTGGGGGGAGGCTTAGGGAACACTGAAGCTTTCTTT. This encodes CASSLGGGLGNTEAFF.

A single count supports this clone. The chain carries TRBV18 and TRBJ1-2, with D unresolved. V was pared by 4 bases and J by 0 bases, with 9 bases between. In germline, CDR1 is KGHSH, CDR2 LQKENI. This CDR3 is 14 amino acids long. The DNA of the CDR3 is TGTGCCAGCTCACTAAGTGGAGCTAACTATGGCTACACCTTC. Amino acid sequence: CASSLSGANYGYTF. Supplemented by reference TRBV18 and TRBJ1-2, the full variable domain reads NAGVMQNPRHLVRRRGQEARLRCSPMKGHSHVYWYRQLPEEGLKFMVYLQKENIIDESGMPKERFSAEFPKEGPSILRIQQVVRGDSAAYFCASSLSGANYGYTFGSGTRLTVV.

DNA for the CDR3: TGCGCCAGCAGCTTGGGGCAGGCCGAGGGGCCCCAGCATTTT. The encoded protein is CASSLGQAEGPQHF. The gene calls are TRBV5-1 and TRBJ1-5; D uncertain. Germline CDR1 and CDR2: SGHRS and YFSETQ. The V and J ends lost 0 bases and 9 bases respectively, with 13 bases between them. The CDR3 spans 14 residues.

The gene calls are TRBV7-2 and TRBJ2-2; 8 bases map to TRBD2. In germline, CDR1 is SGHTA, CDR2 FQGNSA. The CDR3 runs to 16 residues. V lost 2 bases to trimming and J lost 4 bases; unmatched junction nucleotides: 6. The DNA for the CDR3 is TGTGCCAGCAGCTTATACGCGGGGGGAGGCACCGGGGAGCTGTTTTTT. Translating gives CASSLYAGGGTGELFF.